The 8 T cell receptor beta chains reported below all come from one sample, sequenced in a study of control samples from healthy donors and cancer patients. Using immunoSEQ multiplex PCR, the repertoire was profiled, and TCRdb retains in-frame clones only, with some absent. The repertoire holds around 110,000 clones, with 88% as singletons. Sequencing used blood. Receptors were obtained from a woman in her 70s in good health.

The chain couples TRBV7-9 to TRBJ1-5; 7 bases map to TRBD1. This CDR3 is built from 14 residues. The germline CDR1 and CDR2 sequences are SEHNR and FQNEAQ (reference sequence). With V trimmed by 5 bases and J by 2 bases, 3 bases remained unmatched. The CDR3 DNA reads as TGTGCCAGCAGCCTGGGGACAGGCAATCAGCCCCAGCATTTT. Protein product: CASSLGTGNQPQHF.

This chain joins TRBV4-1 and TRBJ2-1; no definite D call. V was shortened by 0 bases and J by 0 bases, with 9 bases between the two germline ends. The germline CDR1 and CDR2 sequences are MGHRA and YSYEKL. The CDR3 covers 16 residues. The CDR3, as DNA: TGCGCCAGCAGCCAAGACCCAGCTAGCTCCTACAATGAGCAGTTCTTC. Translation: CASSQDPASSYNEQFF.

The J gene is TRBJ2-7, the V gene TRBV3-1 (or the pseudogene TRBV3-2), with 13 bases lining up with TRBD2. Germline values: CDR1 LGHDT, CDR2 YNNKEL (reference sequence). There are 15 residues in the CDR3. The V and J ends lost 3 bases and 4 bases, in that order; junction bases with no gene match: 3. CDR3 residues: CASSHLLAGGYEQYF. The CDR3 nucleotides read TGTGCCAGCAGCCACCTACTAGCGGGGGGGTACGAGCAGTACTTC.

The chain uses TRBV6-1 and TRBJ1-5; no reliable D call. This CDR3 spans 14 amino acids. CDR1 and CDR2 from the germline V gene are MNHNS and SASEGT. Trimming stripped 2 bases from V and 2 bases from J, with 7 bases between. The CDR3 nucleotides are TGTGCCAGCAGTGAAAGTCTTGGCAATCAGCCCCAGCATTTT. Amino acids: CASSESLGNQPQHF.

For the CDR3, the DNA is TGTGCCAGCCAAAAACAGAGAAACACCGGGGAGCTGTTTTTT. Its translation: CASQKQRNTGELFF. The rearrangement uses TRBV9 and TRBJ2-2; unclear D gene. Between the trimmed V and J ends, which lost 7 bases and 2 bases, there was a span of 12 bases. CDR3 length equals 14 residues. Germline V CDR1 and CDR2: SGDLS, YYNGEE.

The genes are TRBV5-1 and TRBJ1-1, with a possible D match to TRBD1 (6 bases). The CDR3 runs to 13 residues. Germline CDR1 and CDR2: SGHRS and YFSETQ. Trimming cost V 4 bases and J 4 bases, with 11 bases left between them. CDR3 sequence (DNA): TGCGCCAGCAGCCCGTGGGACATCACTGAAGCTTTCTTT. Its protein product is CASSPWDITEAFF.

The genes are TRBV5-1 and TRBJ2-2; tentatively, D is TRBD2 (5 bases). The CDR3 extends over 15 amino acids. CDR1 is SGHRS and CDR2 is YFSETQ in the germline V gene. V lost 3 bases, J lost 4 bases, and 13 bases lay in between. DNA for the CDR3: TGCGCCAGCAGCTCTCACAGCGGCCCCACCGGGGAGCTGTTTTTT. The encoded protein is CASSSHSGPTGELFF.

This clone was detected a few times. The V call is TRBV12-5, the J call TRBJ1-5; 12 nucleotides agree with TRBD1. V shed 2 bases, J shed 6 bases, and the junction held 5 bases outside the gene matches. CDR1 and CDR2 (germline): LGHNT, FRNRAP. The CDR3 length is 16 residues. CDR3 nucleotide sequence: TGTGCTAGTGGTTTGTCGGGACAGGGGGCCGGTCAGCCCCAGCATTTT. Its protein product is CASGLSGQGAGQPQHF.